What follows is one T cell receptor (beta chain) and its context. The antigen is unknown. Repertoires were generated with immunoSEQ multiplex PCR, while TCRdb's copy carries only in-frame clones and drops some. The sample yields roughly 120,000 clones, more than 80% seen once. This record belongs to a study of OX40 agonist ivuxolimab in advanced cancers. Study background: Patients received the agonistic anti-OX40 (CD134) antibody ivuxolimab. Of the patients, three showed partial responses, one with hepatocellular carcinoma and two with cutaneous melanoma.

The CDR3 has 16 amino acids. Trimming left V 4 bases short and J 6 bases short, with 18 bases between. The germline gives CDR1 SNHLY, CDR2 FYNNEI. Findings of the study overall: Some nonresponders also had low normalized T-cell clonal expansion. Antigens targeted by the expanded peripheral T cells were not determined.

The chain has TRBV2 and TRBJ2-2; TRBD1 might be the D (6 bases). The sequencing used CD4+ or CD8+ T cells sorted from blood, collected in a trial of the OX40 agonist ivuxolimab. This receptor was obtained from an adult with an advanced solid tumor such as melanoma, head and neck, liver or kidney cancer. The CDR3 reads CASSVQGLAVSGELFF. CDR3 DNA sequence: TGTGCCAGCAGTGTACAGGGCCTAGCCGTGTCCGGGGAGCTGTTTTTT.